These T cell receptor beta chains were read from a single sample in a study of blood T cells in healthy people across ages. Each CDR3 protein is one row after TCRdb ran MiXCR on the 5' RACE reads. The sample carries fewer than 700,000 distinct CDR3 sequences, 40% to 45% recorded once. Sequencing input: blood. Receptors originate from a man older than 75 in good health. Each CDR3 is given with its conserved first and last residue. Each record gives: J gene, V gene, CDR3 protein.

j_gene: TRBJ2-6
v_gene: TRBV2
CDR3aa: CASTGVSGANVLTF

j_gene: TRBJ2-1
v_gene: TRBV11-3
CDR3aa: CASSLLAGLFREQFF

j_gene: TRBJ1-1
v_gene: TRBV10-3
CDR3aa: CATQTAVNTEAFF

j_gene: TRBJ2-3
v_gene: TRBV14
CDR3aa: CASSQLGTGGSDTQYF

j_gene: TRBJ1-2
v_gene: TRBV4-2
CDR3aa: CASSQEAYGYTF

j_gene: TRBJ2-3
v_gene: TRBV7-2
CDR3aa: CASSFVADTQYF

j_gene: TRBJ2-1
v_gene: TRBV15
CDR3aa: CATGRVGSYNEQFF

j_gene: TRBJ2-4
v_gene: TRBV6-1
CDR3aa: CASSPHRAKNIQYF

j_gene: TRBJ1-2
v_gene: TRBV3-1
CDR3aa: CASSRAVDYGYTF

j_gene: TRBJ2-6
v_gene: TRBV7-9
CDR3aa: CASSLGAGLAGANVLTF

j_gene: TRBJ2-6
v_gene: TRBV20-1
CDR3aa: CSARVGRYSGANVLTF

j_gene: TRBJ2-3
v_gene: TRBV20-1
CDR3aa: CSAPHPSGRNTDTQYF

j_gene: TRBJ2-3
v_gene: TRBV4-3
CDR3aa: CASSRLAGSTDTQYF